The rows below give T cell receptor beta chains drawn from one sample of a study of OX40 agonist ivuxolimab in advanced cancers. The method was immunoSEQ multiplex PCR; TCRdb's version includes in-frame clones alone and lacks a portion of them. The sample yields 45,000 to 65,000 clones, 75% to 85% seen once. The starting material was CD4+ or CD8+ T cells sorted from blood, obtained in a trial of the OX40 agonist ivuxolimab. The receptors derive from an adult with an advanced solid tumor such as melanoma, head and neck, liver or kidney cancer. CDR3s include the opening cysteine and the closing phenylalanine or tryptophan. Fields, in order: J gene, V gene, CDR3 protein.

j_call: TRBJ1-5
v_call: TRBV29-1
cdr3_aa: CSVEGGGGNQPQHF

j_call: TRBJ2-5
v_call: TRBV7-2
cdr3_aa: CASSSRTLDGETQYF

j_call: TRBJ1-1
v_call: TRBV28
cdr3_aa: CASSLLDTEAFF

j_call: TRBJ1-1
v_call: TRBV7-2
cdr3_aa: CASSLEKLDTEAFF

j_call: TRBJ1-2
v_call: TRBV6-1
cdr3_aa: CASSPSGTPTGGYTF

j_call: TRBJ2-5
v_call: TRBV7-6
cdr3_aa: CASSLGTAKETQYF

j_call: TRBJ1-6
v_call: TRBV5-1
cdr3_aa: CASSPRGGNSPLHF

j_call: TRBJ2-3
v_call: TRBV29-1
cdr3_aa: CSIRAGGTDTQYF

j_call: TRBJ1-3
v_call: TRBV7-3
cdr3_aa: CASSRTGTGNTIYF

j_call: TRBJ2-3
v_call: TRBV29-1
cdr3_aa: CSVAGQSTDTQYF

j_call: TRBJ2-3
v_call: TRBV9
cdr3_aa: CASSVATGGRSDTQYF

j_call: TRBJ2-6
v_call: TRBV28
cdr3_aa: CASSPPRLGPGANVLTF

j_call: TRBJ2-2
v_call: TRBV9
cdr3_aa: CASSVGPLAGELFF

j_call: TRBJ2-5
v_call: TRBV29-1
cdr3_aa: CSVEAVGGPETQYF

j_call: TRBJ1-5
v_call: TRBV6-1
cdr3_aa: CASSEVNRGLNQPQHF

j_call: TRBJ1-3
v_call: TRBV6-5
cdr3_aa: CASRGLNSGNTIYF

j_call: TRBJ2-5
v_call: TRBV5-1
cdr3_aa: CASSLDGGDEETQYF

j_call: TRBJ2-5
v_call: TRBV11-3
cdr3_aa: CASSLDRETQYF

j_call: TRBJ1-3
v_call: TRBV19
cdr3_aa: CASSIARNSGNTIYF

j_call: TRBJ2-1
v_call: TRBV30
cdr3_aa: CAWSSVPHGEQFF

j_call: TRBJ2-6
v_call: TRBV27
cdr3_aa: CASSLRGSGANVLTF

j_call: TRBJ1-2
v_call: TRBV6-1
cdr3_aa: CASSLGQFYGYTF

j_call: TRBJ1-2
v_call: TRBV14
cdr3_aa: CASSQGTGRGPYGYTF

j_call: TRBJ2-3
v_call: TRBV19
cdr3_aa: CASSPTSGRFDTQYF

j_call: TRBJ2-3
v_call: TRBV7-2
cdr3_aa: CASSQRPGGDTDTQYF

j_call: TRBJ2-7
v_call: TRBV6-5
cdr3_aa: CASSRAGTNYEQYF

j_call: TRBJ2-7
v_call: TRBV30
cdr3_aa: CAWKRAAGGEQYF

j_call: TRBJ1-1
v_call: TRBV18
cdr3_aa: CASSPDGGVAAFF

j_call: TRBJ1-6
v_call: TRBV28
cdr3_aa: CASRAPPYAPLHF

j_call: TRBJ2-3
v_call: TRBV19
cdr3_aa: CASSIGRGAGEDTQYF

j_call: TRBJ1-1
v_call: TRBV11-3
cdr3_aa: CASSTQGTLTEAFF

j_call: TRBJ1-4
v_call: TRBV6-5
cdr3_aa: CASSRDRVYEKLFF

j_call: TRBJ2-2
v_call: TRBV5-1
cdr3_aa: CASRPRPDGELFF

j_call: TRBJ1-2
v_call: TRBV28
cdr3_aa: CASHRQETNYGYTF

j_call: TRBJ1-2
v_call: TRBV6-1
cdr3_aa: CASSGVIPGYTF

j_call: TRBJ2-3
v_call: TRBV6-1
cdr3_aa: CASKRDLGFDTQYF

j_call: TRBJ2-5
v_call: TRBV7-8
cdr3_aa: CASSSTGTSGRRKAQYF

j_call: TRBJ1-2
v_call: TRBV7-2
cdr3_aa: CASSQGTSNYGYTF

j_call: TRBJ2-5
v_call: TRBV5-1
cdr3_aa: CASSFPIAGGAQETQYF

j_call: TRBJ1-1
v_call: TRBV6-5
cdr3_aa: CASKVVRMNTEAFF

j_call: TRBJ2-7
v_call: TRBV28
cdr3_aa: CASSRPGAYEQYF

j_call: TRBJ2-1
v_call: TRBV6-6
cdr3_aa: CASLEMSEQFF

j_call: TRBJ2-5
v_call: TRBV7-2
cdr3_aa: CASSLEYAFQETQYF

j_call: TRBJ2-5
v_call: TRBV4-3
cdr3_aa: CASSRDYQETQYF

j_call: TRBJ1-5
v_call: TRBV6-5
cdr3_aa: CASSSRQGGNQPQHF

j_call: TRBJ2-1
v_call: TRBV2
cdr3_aa: CASTSQGYNEQFF

j_call: TRBJ2-6
v_call: TRBV29-1
cdr3_aa: CSVEKPDRAGANVLTF

j_call: TRBJ2-2
v_call: TRBV30
cdr3_aa: CSWGPSNHGELFF